This T cell receptor (beta chain) was sequenced during a study of cytomegalovirus exposure and HLA in healthy donors. The PCR was carried out with 60 Vbeta primers and 13 Jbeta primers. Data came from immunoSEQ multiplex PCR; TCRdb stores just in-frame clones and leaves some out. Counted here are about 130,000 clones, roughly 78% occurring once; the ten biggest clones make up 1%. Per the germline V gene, CDR1 is SGHRS and CDR2 is YFSETQ. The CDR3 consists of 14 residues. V lost 0 bases and J 0 bases, leaving 5 bases between the germline ends. Sequencing was done on a sample of PBMCs. The chain carries TRBV5-1 and TRBJ2-3; no clear D. This TCR came from a man in his forties or fifties in good health and CMV-seronegative. Written as DNA, the CDR3 is TGCGCCAGCAGCTTGGCCCTGAGCACAGATACGCAGTATTTT. Protein product: CASSLALSTDTQYF.